The 23 T cell receptor beta chains reported below all come from one sample, sequenced in a study of blood T cell repertoires in COVID-19. TCRdb keeps only in-frame clones here, not all; method: immunoSEQ multiplex PCR. The sample lists over 130,000 clones; approximately 80% were seen once. The sequencing sample was made of peripheral blood. Receptors were obtained from a man aged 45-60 years with acute or convalescent COVID-19.

The chain joins TRBV18 to TRBJ1-1; D is perhaps TRBD1 (6 bases). Germline V gene lookup returns CDR1 KGHSH and CDR2 LQKENI. V was shortened by 6 bases and J by 5 bases, with 16 bases between the two germline ends. CDR3 size: 14 residues. In nucleotides, the CDR3 is TGTGCCAGCTCGGAGGGCGGGGGGCGGACTGAAGCTTTCTTT. Translating it yields CASSEGGGRTEAFF.

The chain employs TRBV6-5 and TRBJ1-3; TRBD1 is a possible D gene (6 bases). V lost 6 bases and J lost 0, with 12 bases in between. This CDR3 spans 15 amino acids. The germline V gene encodes CDR1 MNHEY and CDR2 SVGAGI. This CDR3 is CASSSRGSSGNTIYF. DNA for the CDR3: TGTGCCAGCAGCTCCAGGGGAAGCTCTGGAAACACCATATATTTT.

With respect to this clone: Other nucleotide sequences from this sample produce the same CDR3. V and J are TRBV27 and TRBJ1-5, with D uncertain. CDR3 length: 13 residues. The ends were cut back, 3 bases at V and 3 bases at J, with 6 bases in the middle. Germline CDR1 is MNHEY and CDR2 is SMNVEV (reference sequence). CDR3 DNA: TGTGCCAGCAGTTTCCAAATCAATCAGCCCCAGCATTTT. Its translation is CASSFQINQPQHF.

The V call is TRBV7-9, the J call TRBJ2-5; D is perhaps TRBD2 (5 bases). Trimming removed 3 bases from V and 2 bases from J, with 10 bases in between. Germline assignment: CDR1 SEHNR and CDR2 FQNEAQ (reference sequence). The CDR3 is made up of 14 amino acids. CDR3 DNA sequence: TGTGCCAGCAGCTTCGCGGACTTACAAGAGACCCAGTACTTC. Its protein is CASSFADLQETQYF.

This chain links TRBV6-1 with TRBJ1-6; maybe TRBD1 (5 bases). Germline CDR1 MNHNS, CDR2 SASEGT. The CDR3 contains 15 residues. V shed 2 bases and J shed 9 bases, with 14 bases lying between them. The chain's CDR3 is CASSELGREGSPLHF. The CDR3 bases are TGTGCCAGCAGTGAATTGGGCAGGGAAGGTTCACCCCTCCACTTT.

J is TRBJ2-1 and V is TRBV27, with D maybe TRBD1 (7 bases). This CDR3 is built from 14 residues. CDR1 and CDR2 (germline): MNHEY, SMNVEV (reference sequence). V gave up 5 bases and J gave up 6 bases, with 14 bases separating them. DNA for the CDR3: TGTGCCAGCAGTGAGACTCAGGGGGGCAATGAGCAGTTCTTC. It is translated as CASSETQGGNEQFF.

This rearrangement joins TRBV19 to TRBJ2-7, with 9 bases identical to TRBD1. CDR3 length: 15 residues. Germline loops: CDR1 LNHDA, CDR2 SQIVND (reference sequence). V lost 3 bases, J lost 3 bases, and 6 bases stayed unmatched. The CDR3 DNA follows: TGTGCCAGTAGTATGAATAGACAGGGGGACTACGAGCAGTACTTC. It translates to CASSMNRQGDYEQYF.

The chain couples TRBV2 to TRBJ2-1, with 12 nucleotides matching TRBD2. Germline V lookup: CDR1 SNHLY, CDR2 FYNNEI. This CDR3 has 17 residues. V shed 1 base and J 6 bases; nucleotides not matched to a gene: 7. CDR3 nucleotide sequence: TGTGCCAGCAGTGAAGGTCTCCTAGCGGGGGGGCCCAATGAGCAGTTCTTC. Translating gives CASSEGLLAGGPNEQFF.

The gene calls are TRBV6-5 and TRBJ1-6; D gene unclear. CDR1 is MNHEY and CDR2 is SVGAGI in the germline V gene. The CDR3 extends over 13 amino acids. V dropped 6 bases and J dropped 9 bases, with 12 bases sitting between them. CDR3 in amino acids: CASREGDGSPLHF. The CDR3 DNA reads as TGTGCCAGCAGAGAGGGTGACGGTTCACCCCTCCACTTT.

J is TRBJ2-3 and V is TRBV20-1; D is unclear. Germline V CDR1 and CDR2: DFQATT, SNEGSKA (reference sequence). V was pared by 5 bases and J by 4 bases, with 7 bases between. The CDR3 contains 11 residues. CDR3 DNA sequence: TGCAGTGCTGCGTCCCCAGATACGCAGTATTTT. This encodes CSAASPDTQYF.

V gene TRBV3-1 (or the pseudogene TRBV3-2) combines with J gene TRBJ1-1; D is unclear. This CDR3 is 13 amino acids long. Deletions cut 5 bases from V and 4 bases from J, with 11 bases between. CDR1 and CDR2 from the germline V gene are LGHDT and YNNKEL (reference sequence). The CDR3 reads CASSSPGGTEAFF. The CDR3 DNA reads as TGTGCCAGCAGCTCCCCGGGTGGCACTGAAGCTTTCTTT.

V usage is TRBV12-3 or TRBV12-4 and J usage is TRBJ1-3, with a possible D match to TRBD1 (6 bases). V shed 10 bases and J shed 7 bases, with 14 bases lying between them. This CDR3 region has 12 residues. CDR3 in DNA: TGTGCCACCGACCAGGGGTCGAACACCATATATTTT. Translation gives CATDQGSNTIYF.

The V call is TRBV18, the J call TRBJ2-5, with 8 nucleotides matching TRBD1. This CDR3 spans 14 amino acids. V lost 3 bases and J lost 2; bases outside the gene matches: 2. Germline V gene lookup returns CDR1 KGHSH and CDR2 LQKENI. In DNA, the CDR3 is TGTGCCAGCTCACCCTACAGGGGGCAAGAGACCCAGTACTTC. Protein sequence: CASSPYRGQETQYF.

The rearrangement joins TRBV19 to TRBJ2-2, with 8 bases lining up with TRBD1. Germline V gene data show CDR1 as LNHDA and CDR2 as SQIVND (reference sequence). This CDR3 is built from 15 residues. V was clipped by 5 bases and J by 7 bases; unmatched bases: 9. The chain's CDR3 is CASSGAGGAGGELFF. Written as DNA, the CDR3 is TGTGCCAGTAGTGGCGCAGGGGGCGCAGGCGGGGAGCTGTTTTTT. The complete variable domain, with remaining parts taken from reference TRBV19 and TRBJ2-2, reads DGGITQSPKYLFRKEGQNVTLSCEQNLNHDAMYWYRQDPGQGLRLIYYSQIVNDFQKGDIAEGYSVSREKKESFPLTVTSAQKNPTAFYLCASSGAGGAGGELFFGEGSRLTVL.

This rearrangement joins TRBV6-1 to TRBJ1-5, with D uncertain. The ends were cut back, 2 bases at V and 7 bases at J, with 6 bases in the middle. Germline-derived CDR1 and CDR2 are MNHNS and SASEGT. The length of the CDR3 is 12 residues. The CDR3 protein is CASSELDQPQHF. The CDR3 DNA reads as TGTGCCAGCAGTGAACTAGACCAGCCCCAGCATTTT.

The rearrangement links TRBV4-1 to TRBJ1-3; TRBD1 matches at 8 bases. The CDR3 length is 19 residues. The J segment lost 1 base and the V segment lost 4 bases, leaving 15 bases of the junction unmatched. Germline V lookup: CDR1 MGHRA, CDR2 YSYEKL. CDR3 sequence reads: CASSPSTGAPSPSGNTIYF. CDR3 nucleotide sequence: TGCGCCAGCAGCCCGTCGACAGGGGCCCCCTCTCCTTCTGGAAACACCATATATTTT.

The chain carries TRBV15 and TRBJ1-6; 9 nucleotides match TRBD1. Losses at the gene ends were 4 bases for V and 9 bases for J; bases not matched to a gene: 10. The CDR3 length is 16 residues. The germline V gene has CDR1 LNHNV and CDR2 YYDKDF (reference sequence). CDR3 nucleotide sequence: TGTGCCACCAGCACCAGGACAGGGGCAATGGGTTCACCCCTCCACTTT. This encodes CATSTRTGAMGSPLHF.

This clone was observed a single time. This sequence joins TRBV6-5 and TRBJ1-6, with D unclear. Trimming stripped 2 bases from V and 9 bases from J, with 5 bases between. The CDR3 runs to 12 residues. From germline, CDR1 is MNHEY and CDR2 SVGAGI. CDR3 residues: CASSYEGSPLHF. As DNA, the CDR3 is TGTGCCAGCAGTTACGAGGGTTCACCCCTCCACTTT.

The chain employs TRBV29-1 and TRBJ2-7; TRBD1 agrees at 7 bases. Germline V gene sequence: CDR1 SQVTM, CDR2 ANQGSEA. The V segment lost 0 bases and the J segment 0 bases; nucleotides outside the gene matches: 8. The CDR3 loop spans 16 amino acids. CDR3 sequence: CSVEDADRKSSYEQYV. The CDR3 nucleotides read TGCAGCGTTGAAGACGCGGACAGGAAGAGCTCCTACGAGCAGTACGTC.

This chain links TRBV6-1 with TRBJ2-1; the D is unclear. The CDR3 is made up of 13 amino acids. The germline V gene encodes CDR1 MNHNS and CDR2 SASEGT. Trimming took 2 bases from V and 4 from J, leaving 6 bases between them. The DNA of the CDR3 is TGTGCCAGCAGTGAACACAGTTACAATGAGCAGTTCTTC. Its protein is CASSEHSYNEQFF.

This rearrangement joins TRBV30 to TRBJ1-5; 8 bases map to TRBD1. The germline gives CDR1 GTSNPN, CDR2 SVGIG (reference sequence). The length of the CDR3 is 13 residues. V shed 3 bases, J shed 7 bases, and the junction held 5 bases outside the gene matches. In DNA form, the CDR3 reads TGTGCCTGGAGCAAACAGGGGGGGCAGCCCCAGCATTTT. Residues: CAWSKQGGQPQHF.

CDR3 bases: TGTGCCAGCAGAGGGGGCTGGAACACTGAAGCTTTCTTT. It yields the protein CASRGGWNTEAFF. V and J are TRBV28 and TRBJ1-1; 7 bases agree with TRBD1. V dropped 6 bases and J dropped 1; count of bases not matched to a gene: 2. The CDR3 is made up of 13 amino acids. Germline values: CDR1 MDHEN, CDR2 SYDVKM.

The V and J genes are TRBV5-1 and TRBJ1-4; a possible D gene is TRBD1 (6 bases). There are 15 residues in the CDR3. CDR1 and CDR2 from the germline V gene are SGHRS and YFSETQ. V was clipped by 4 bases and J by 4 bases, with 14 bases between them. The CDR3 DNA is TGCGCCAGCAGCCCCGGGGGGCAGGTTAATGAAAAACTGTTTTTT. The encoded protein is CASSPGGQVNEKLFF.